Reported below is one T cell receptor beta chain. The data derive from a study of blood T cell repertoires in COVID-19. Study as a whole: Sample material is recorded as cDNA or gDNA derived from T cells, B-cell-depleted T cells, or PBMCs.

In the authors' workflow: Reference gene primer amplification yielded estimated nucleated cell counts. Sequencing used immunoSEQ multiplex PCR; TCRdb keeps in-frame clones, though not all of them. V and J calls and clone size are given by that table; D and trimming were obtained from the DNA. The profile covers approximately 200,000 clones, with around 80% appearing a single time and around 11% taken by the ten largest. The V gene lost 4 bases and the J gene lost 0 bases, with 13 bases spanning the gap. In germline, CDR1 is SNHLY, CDR2 FYNNEI. The CDR3 consists of 15 residues. The rearrangement uses TRBV2 and TRBJ2-7; perhaps TRBD2 as D (6 bases). The sample consisted of peripheral blood. The receptor's source is a woman of 80 years or more with COVID-19, enrolled during active disease. The CDR3 spells CASSAWRGGSYEQYF. The DNA of the CDR3 is TGTGCCAGCAGTGCGTGGCGGGGCGGCTCCTACGAGCAGTACTTC.